Given below is one T cell receptor beta chain in context. The CDR3 sequence is 14 residues long. In germline, CDR1 is SNHLY, CDR2 FYNNEI. With 5 bases clipped from V and 7 bases from J, the junction kept 7 bases outside the gene matches. The repertoire was sequenced with immunoSEQ multiplex PCR; TCRdb's copy has only in-frame clones and lacks some. The sample shows 130,000 to 150,000 clones, roughly three quarters of them seen only once. The data stem from a study of blood T cell repertoires in COVID-19. The sequenced sample consisted of peripheral blood. V and J are TRBV2 and TRBJ2-2; 7 bases map to TRBD1. This sequence originates from a woman aged 70 to 79 with COVID-19, enrolled during active disease. CDR3 region: CASSFEQGNGELFF. The DNA for the CDR3 is TGTGCCAGCAGTTTCGAACAGGGGAACGGGGAGCTGTTTTTT.